These 15 T cell receptor beta chains share one sample of origin, sequenced in a study of blood T cell repertoires in COVID-19. This table comes from immunoSEQ multiplex PCR, and its TCRdb copy is limited to in-frame clones, with some not included. The repertoire holds approximately 130,000 clones, with 65% to 90% as singletons. The sequencing sample was made of peripheral blood. Receptors originate from a human donor in a cohort sampled during active COVID-19.

The chain is built from TRBV4-1 and TRBJ2-7; weak D call: TRBD2 (6 bases). Trimming removed 4 bases at V and 0 bases at J, with 10 bases between. CDR1 and CDR2 (germline): MGHRA, YSYEKL. The CDR3 runs to 14 residues. The DNA for the CDR3 is TGCGCCAGCAGCCTGGGACTGACCTCCTACGAGCAGTACTTC. Translated: CASSLGLTSYEQYF.

The V gene is TRBV5-1, the J gene TRBJ1-5; D gene ambiguous. The germline gives CDR1 SGHRS, CDR2 YFSETQ. This CDR3 region has 13 residues. The V end was cut by 1 base, the J end by 0 bases, with 2 bases between. This CDR3 is CASSLYSNQPQHF. Written as DNA, the CDR3 is TGCGCCAGCAGCTTGTATAGCAATCAGCCCCAGCATTTT.

This chain uses TRBV3-1 (or the pseudogene TRBV3-2) with TRBJ1-1; the match to TRBD1 covers 8 bases. This CDR3 is built from 16 residues. The germline CDR1 and CDR2 sequences are LGHDT and YNNKEL (reference sequence). The J segment lost 4 bases and the V segment lost 5 bases, leaving 12 bases of the junction unmatched. CDR3 in DNA: TGTGCCAGCAGCTCACAAATTCAGGGGGCGACCACTGAAGCTTTCTTT. Its protein is CASSSQIQGATTEAFF.

This clone was recorded many times. The chain has TRBV6-1 and TRBJ2-7, with D possibly matching TRBD2 (7 bases). This CDR3 is 16 amino acids long. The V gene's germline CDR1 is MNHNS and CDR2 SASEGT. Between the trimmed V and J ends, which lost 3 bases and 4 bases, there was a span of 19 bases. The CDR3 DNA reads TGTGCCAGCAGTGACGGTGGGGGGGGCCTTGGGTACGAGCAGTACTTC. Its translation: CASSDGGGGLGYEQYF.

This clone was detected once. This chain links TRBV18 with TRBJ2-2; 8 bases match TRBD2. CDR1 and CDR2 (germline): KGHSH, LQKENI. The CDR3 totals 17 residues. V lost 3 bases, J lost 1 base, and 7 bases stayed unmatched. The CDR3 loop reads CASSPRGGPGNTGELFF. The CDR3 nucleotides read TGTGCCAGCTCACCGCGCGGGGGGCCGGGGAACACCGGGGAGCTGTTTTTT.

The chain employs TRBV11-2 and TRBJ2-1; TRBD2 aligns across 9 bases. V trimming: 5 bases; J trimming: 3 bases; junction bases outside the gene matches: 8. The CDR3 runs 16 residues. In germline, CDR1 is SGHAT, CDR2 FQNNGV. CDR3 nucleotide sequence: TGTGCCAGCAGCCAGAATCGACTAGCGGTCTACAATGAGCAGTTCTTC. This sequence encodes CASSQNRLAVYNEQFF. Together with reference TRBV11-2 and TRBJ2-1, the CDR3 gives the full variable domain: EAGVAQSPRYKIIEKRQSVAFWCNPISGHATLYWYQQILGQGPKLLIQFQNNGVVDDSQLPKDRFSAERLKGVDSTLKIQPAKLEDSAVYLCASSQNRLAVYNEQFFGPGTRLTVL.

The chain is built from TRBV5-1 and TRBJ2-5; 8 nucleotides align to TRBD1. The trim removed 4 bases at V and 4 bases at J, leaving 6 bases unmatched. Germline lookup yields CDR1 SGHRS and CDR2 YFSETQ. CDR3 size: 14 residues. CDR3 residues: CASSQGTGSETQYF. DNA for the CDR3: TGCGCCAGCAGCCAGGGGACAGGCTCAGAGACCCAGTACTTC.

This clone occurred once. This sequence joins TRBV27 and TRBJ1-2, with TRBD1 identical over 7 bases. The V gene end was trimmed by 3 bases and the J gene end by 8 bases; junction bases not matched to a gene: 6. The length of the CDR3 is 13 residues. Germline CDR1 reads MNHEY; CDR2 reads SMNVEV (reference sequence). In nucleotides, the CDR3 is TGTGCCAGCAGTTTTACAGGGGCAGGGGGCTACACCTTC. It specifies CASSFTGAGGYTF.

The V gene is TRBV7-2, the J gene TRBJ1-1, with a tentative D call TRBD1 (5 bases). V was shortened by 5 bases and J by 4 bases, with 11 bases between the two germline ends. The germline CDR1 and CDR2 sequences are SGHTA and FQGNSA. This CDR3 spans 13 amino acids. The CDR3 coding sequence is TGTGCCAGCAGCCTTTGGCAGGGCACTGAAGCTTTCTTT. This sequence encodes CASSLWQGTEAFF.

This chain joins TRBV12-3 or TRBV12-4 and TRBJ2-7; D may be TRBD1 (6 bases). The CDR3 spans 12 residues. Trimming left V 6 bases short and J 7 bases short, with 13 bases between. CDR3 sequence reads: CASSQTGLEQYF. The CDR3 bases are TGTGCCAGCAGCCAAACAGGGTTAGAGCAGTACTTC.

This sequence joins TRBV5-4 and TRBJ1-6; TRBD1 matches 9 bases. CDR3 size: 18 residues. J lost 0 bases, V lost 1 base, and 5 bases had no gene match. The V gene's germline CDR1 is SGHNT and CDR2 YYREEE (reference sequence). CDR3 sequence (DNA): TGTGCCAGCAGCTTGCGACAGGGGGGAAACTCCTATAATTCACCCCTCCACTTT. Translation: CASSLRQGGNSYNSPLHF.

The chain links TRBV15 to TRBJ1-1; 10 nucleotides match TRBD1. This CDR3 spans 17 amino acids. CDR1 LNHNV and CDR2 YYDKDF come from the germline V gene (reference sequence). V lost 1 base and J lost 8; bases outside the gene matches: 13. The CDR3 DNA reads as TGTGCCACCAGCAGAGCCCTTTTGACAGGGGGCGCAGACGAAGCTTTCTTT. This translates into CATSRALLTGGADEAFF.

This chain connects TRBV19 to TRBJ1-6; D not certain. V was clipped by 3 bases and J by 12 bases, with 9 bases between them. The CDR3 extends over 12 amino acids. Germline-derived CDR1 and CDR2 are LNHDA and SQIVND (reference sequence). The chain's CDR3 is CASSITAGPLHF. The CDR3 DNA follows: TGTGCCAGTAGTATCACCGCGGGACCCCTCCACTTT.

The chain joins TRBV18 to TRBJ2-5, with D perhaps matching TRBD1 (6 bases). The CDR3 consists of 15 residues. Germline V gene data show CDR1 as KGHSH and CDR2 as LQKENI. Trimming shortened V by 3 bases and J by 4 bases, and 15 bases separated the two germline ends. DNA for the CDR3: TGTGCCAGCTCACCTCCTCAGGGGCGTGGAGAGACCCAGTACTTC. Its translation is CASSPPQGRGETQYF.

This clone appeared a single time. V usage is TRBV7-9 and J usage is TRBJ1-5; D unresolved. Trimming took off 1 base at V and 3 bases at J, with 4 bases between the two ends. There are 13 residues in the CDR3. CDR1 and CDR2 (germline): SEHNR, FQNEAQ (reference sequence). CDR3 bases: TGTGCCAGCAGCTTAGGCGTCAATCAGCCCCAGCATTTT. Translated, it gives CASSLGVNQPQHF.